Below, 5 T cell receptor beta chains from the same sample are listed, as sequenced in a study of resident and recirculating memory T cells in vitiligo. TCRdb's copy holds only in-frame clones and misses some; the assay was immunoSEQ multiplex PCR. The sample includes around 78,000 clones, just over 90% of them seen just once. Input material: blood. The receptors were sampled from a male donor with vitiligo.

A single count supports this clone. The CDR3 sequence is CASHREVNEQYF. CDR3 DNA: TGTGCTAGCCACCGGGAGGTCAACGAGCAGTACTTC. V gene TRBV12-5 combines with J gene TRBJ2-7; TRBD2 matches at 7 bases. The J segment lost 5 bases and the V segment lost 9 bases, leaving 7 bases of the junction unmatched. Germline loops: CDR1 LGHNT, CDR2 FRNRAP. The CDR3 loop spans 12 amino acids. Together with reference TRBV12-5 and TRBJ2-7, the CDR3 gives the full variable domain: DARVTQTPRHKVTEMGQEVTMRCQPILGHNTVFWYRQTMMQGLELLAYFRNRAPLDDSGMPKDRFSAEMPDATLATLKIQPSEPRDSAVYFCASHREVNEQYFGPGTRLTVT.

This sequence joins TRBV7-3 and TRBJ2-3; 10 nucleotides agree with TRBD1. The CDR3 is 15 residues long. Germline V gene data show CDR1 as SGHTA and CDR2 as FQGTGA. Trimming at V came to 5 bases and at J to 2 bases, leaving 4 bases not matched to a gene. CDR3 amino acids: CASSPDRGYTDTQYF. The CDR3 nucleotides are TGTGCCAGCAGCCCGGACAGGGGGTACACAGATACGCAGTATTTT. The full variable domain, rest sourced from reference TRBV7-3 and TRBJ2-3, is GAGVSQTPSNKVTEKGKYVELRCDPISGHTALYWYRQSLGQGPEFLIYFQGTGAADDSGLPNDRFFAVRPEGSVSTLKIQRTERGDSAVYLCASSPDRGYTDTQYFGPGTRLTVL.

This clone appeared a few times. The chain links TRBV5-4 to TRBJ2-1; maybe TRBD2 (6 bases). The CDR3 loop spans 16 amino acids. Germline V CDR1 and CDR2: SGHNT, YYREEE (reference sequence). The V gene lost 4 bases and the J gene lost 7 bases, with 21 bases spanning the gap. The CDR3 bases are TGTGCCAGCAGCCTATACCCCCATGCGGGAATGAATGAGCAGTTCTTC. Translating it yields CASSLYPHAGMNEQFF.

The CDR3 reads CASSDSGRATDTQYF. CDR3 DNA sequence: TGTGCCAGCAGTGACAGCGGGAGGGCCACAGATACGCAGTATTTT. The rearrangement joins TRBV6-4 to TRBJ2-3; TRBD2 matches at 10 bases. Germline CDR1 reads MRHNA; CDR2 reads SNTAGT. This CDR3 contains 15 residues. Trimming removed 2 bases from V and 2 bases from J; junction bases left unmatched: 1.

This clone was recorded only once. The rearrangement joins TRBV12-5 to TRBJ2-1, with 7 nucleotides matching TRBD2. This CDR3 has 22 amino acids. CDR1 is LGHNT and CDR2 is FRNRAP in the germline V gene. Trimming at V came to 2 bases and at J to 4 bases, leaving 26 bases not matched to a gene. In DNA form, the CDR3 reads TGTGCTAGTGGTTTGAAACAGCCCGGAGGAGGGTCTTGGGCGGGACTATACAATGAGCAGTTCTTC. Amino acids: CASGLKQPGGGSWAGLYNEQFF.